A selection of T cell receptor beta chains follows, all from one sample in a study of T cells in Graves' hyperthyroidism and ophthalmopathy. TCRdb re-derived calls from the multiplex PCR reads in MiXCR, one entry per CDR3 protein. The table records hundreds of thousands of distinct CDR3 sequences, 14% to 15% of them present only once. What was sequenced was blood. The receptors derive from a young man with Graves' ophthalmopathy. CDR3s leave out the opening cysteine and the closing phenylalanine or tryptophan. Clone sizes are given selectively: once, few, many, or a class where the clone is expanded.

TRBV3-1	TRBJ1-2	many	ASSQVIRDGGYT
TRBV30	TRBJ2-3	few	AWNRGPDTQY
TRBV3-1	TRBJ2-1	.	ASSRAGTGDYNEQF
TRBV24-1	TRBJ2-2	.	ATSDPQEVNTGELF
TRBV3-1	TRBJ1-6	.	ASSQDIQGMGSPLH
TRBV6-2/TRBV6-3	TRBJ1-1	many	ASSYSRPTEAF
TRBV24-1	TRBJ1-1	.	ATNSGANTEAF
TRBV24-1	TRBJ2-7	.	ATSDRSSGGSSYEQY
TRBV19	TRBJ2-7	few	ASSSPGTGIYEQY
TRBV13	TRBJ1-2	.	ASSFPGTEFPYGYT
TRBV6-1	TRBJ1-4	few	ASSHEQGSTNEKLF
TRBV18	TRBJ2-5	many	ASSPLEMKETQY
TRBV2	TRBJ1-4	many	ASSGGGGREKLF
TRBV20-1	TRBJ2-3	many	SARGGQGSPDTQY
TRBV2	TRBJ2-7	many	ASSERSYEQY
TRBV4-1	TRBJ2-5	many	ASSQGLAEQETQY
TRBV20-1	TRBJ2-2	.	SATAGAGTGELF
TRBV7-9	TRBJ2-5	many	ASSDRDRDETQY
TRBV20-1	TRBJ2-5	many	SAIDGTSGVETQY
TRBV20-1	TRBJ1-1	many	SARDGQGNTEAF
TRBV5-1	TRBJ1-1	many	ASSQGGMGTEAF
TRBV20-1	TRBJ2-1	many	SASSSGENEQF
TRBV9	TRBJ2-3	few	ASSHSPASGTTDTQY
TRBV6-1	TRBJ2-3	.	ASLREGQGPSTDTQY
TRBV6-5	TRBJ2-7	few	ASSYSENEQY
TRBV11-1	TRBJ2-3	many	ASRTSGSSDTQY
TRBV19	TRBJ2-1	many	ASSTGTSGAYEQF
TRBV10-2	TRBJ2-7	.	ASSEWASYEQY
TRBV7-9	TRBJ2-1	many	ASSPRGSGEQF
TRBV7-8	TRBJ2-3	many	ASSRIPPRNTQY
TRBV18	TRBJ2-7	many	ASSPPSGTGSHEQY
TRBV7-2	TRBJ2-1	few	ASSAGTGAYNEQF
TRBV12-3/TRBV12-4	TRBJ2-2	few	ASSPPGSAFTGELF
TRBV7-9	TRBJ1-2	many	ASSSVQGPYGYT
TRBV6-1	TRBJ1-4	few	ASSEVGQGFGKLF
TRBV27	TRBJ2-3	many	ASSLSRTGPTDTQY
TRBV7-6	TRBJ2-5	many	ASSLAGGRTQETQY
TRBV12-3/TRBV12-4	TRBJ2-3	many	ASLRRGSTDTQY
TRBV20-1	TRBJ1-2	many	SASRTGGYT
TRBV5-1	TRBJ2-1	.	ASSTETSGQYNEQF